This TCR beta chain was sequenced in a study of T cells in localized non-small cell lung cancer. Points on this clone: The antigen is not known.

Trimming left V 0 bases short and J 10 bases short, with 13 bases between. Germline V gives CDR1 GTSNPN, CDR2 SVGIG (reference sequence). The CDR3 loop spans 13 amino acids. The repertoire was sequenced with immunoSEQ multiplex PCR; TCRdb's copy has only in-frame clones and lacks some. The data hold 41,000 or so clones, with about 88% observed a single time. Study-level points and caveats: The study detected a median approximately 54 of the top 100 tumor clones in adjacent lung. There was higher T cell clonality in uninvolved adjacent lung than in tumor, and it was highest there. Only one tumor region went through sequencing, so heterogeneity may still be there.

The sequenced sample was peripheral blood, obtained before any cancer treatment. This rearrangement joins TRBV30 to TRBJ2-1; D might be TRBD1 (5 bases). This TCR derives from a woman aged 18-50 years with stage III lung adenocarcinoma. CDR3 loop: CAWSVGAGLEQFF. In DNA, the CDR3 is TGTGCCTGGAGTGTAGGGGCAGGGTTAGAGCAGTTCTTC.